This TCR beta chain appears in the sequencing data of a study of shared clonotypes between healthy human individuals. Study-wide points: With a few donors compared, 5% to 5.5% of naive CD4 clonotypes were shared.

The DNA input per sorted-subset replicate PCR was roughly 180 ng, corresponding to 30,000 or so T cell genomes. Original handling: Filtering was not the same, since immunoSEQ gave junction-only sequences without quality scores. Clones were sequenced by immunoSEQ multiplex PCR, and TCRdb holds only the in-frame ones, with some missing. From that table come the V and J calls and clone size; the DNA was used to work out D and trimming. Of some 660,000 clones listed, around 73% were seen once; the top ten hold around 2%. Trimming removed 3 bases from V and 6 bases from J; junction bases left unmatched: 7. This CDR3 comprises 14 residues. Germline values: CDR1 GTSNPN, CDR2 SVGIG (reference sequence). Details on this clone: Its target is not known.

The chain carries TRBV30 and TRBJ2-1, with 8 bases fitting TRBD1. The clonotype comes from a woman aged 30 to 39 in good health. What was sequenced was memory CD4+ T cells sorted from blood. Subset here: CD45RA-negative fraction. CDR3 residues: CAWSGDRFFNEQFF. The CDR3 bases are TGTGCCTGGAGCGGGGACAGGTTTTTCAATGAGCAGTTCTTC.